This TCR beta chain originates from a study of T cell changes during pregnancy in multiple sclerosis. The table came from immunoSEQ multiplex PCR; TCRdb's copy has only in-frame clones and leaves some out. The sample lists tens of thousands of clones, 93% occurring once. The V end was cut by 8 bases, the J end by 0 bases, with 12 bases between. Germline V lookup: CDR1 SGHVS, CDR2 FQNEAQ. CDR3 length: 14 amino acids. The chain links TRBV7-8 to TRBJ2-3; D might be TRBD2 (6 bases). This TCR came from a female donor with multiple sclerosis, enrolled in a pregnancy study. Here the sequenced sample was peripheral blood, taken in the second trimester of pregnancy. The CDR3 is CASSSSGSTDTQYF. CDR3 in DNA: TGTGCCAGCTCCTCGAGCGGGAGCACAGATACGCAGTATTTT.